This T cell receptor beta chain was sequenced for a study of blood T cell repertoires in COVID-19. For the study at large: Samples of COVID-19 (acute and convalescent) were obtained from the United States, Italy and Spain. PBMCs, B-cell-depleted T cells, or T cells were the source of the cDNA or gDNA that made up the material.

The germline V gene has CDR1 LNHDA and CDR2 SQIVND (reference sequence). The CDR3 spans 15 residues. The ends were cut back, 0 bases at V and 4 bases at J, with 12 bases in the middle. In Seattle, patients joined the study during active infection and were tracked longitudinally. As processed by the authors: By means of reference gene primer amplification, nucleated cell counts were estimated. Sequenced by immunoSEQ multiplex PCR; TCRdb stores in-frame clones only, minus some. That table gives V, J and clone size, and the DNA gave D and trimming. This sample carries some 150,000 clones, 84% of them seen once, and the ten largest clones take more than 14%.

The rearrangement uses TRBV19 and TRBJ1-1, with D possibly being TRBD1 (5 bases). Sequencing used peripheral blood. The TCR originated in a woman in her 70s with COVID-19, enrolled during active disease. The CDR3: CASSIDLWGGTEAFF. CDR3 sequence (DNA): TGTGCCAGTAGTATAGATCTATGGGGGGGCACTGAAGCTTTCTTT.